A selection of T cell receptor beta chains follows, all from one sample in a study of cytomegalovirus exposure and HLA in healthy donors. TCRdb's table, derived via immunoSEQ multiplex PCR, lists solely in-frame clones and lacks some. The sample shows about 110,000 clones, over 70% of them seen only once. Sequencing was carried out using PBMCs. These receptors all come from a female donor in good health and CMV-seronegative. Both conserved end residues are part of each CDR3. Each record gives: D gene, V gene, clone size, J gene, CDR3 DNA, CDR3 protein. A D gene is named only where the DNA matches it firmly. The size of a clone is reported for some rows only, either as once, few or many, or as a class for expanded clones.

D: .
V: TRBV29-1
size: .
J: TRBJ2-1
DNA: TGCAGCGTTGTTCCGTACAATGAGCAGTTCTTC
CDR3: CSVVPYNEQFF

D: TRBD2
V: TRBV5-1
size: .
J: TRBJ2-3
DNA: TGCGCCAGCAGTTTAGGAAGCGGGAGCGCAGATACGCAGTATTTT
CDR3: CASSLGSGSADTQYF

D: TRBD1
V: TRBV18
size: .
J: TRBJ1-1
DNA: TGTGCCAGCTCACCACGTTCGTTTGACAGGGGGATGAACACTGAAGCTTTCTTT
CDR3: CASSPRSFDRGMNTEAFF

D: .
V: TRBV6-1
size: few
J: TRBJ1-4
DNA: TGTGCCAGCAGTGTCATACCTAAGTGGGAAAAACTGTTTTTT
CDR3: CASSVIPKWEKLFF

D: .
V: TRBV30
size: .
J: TRBJ2-1
DNA: TGTGCCTGGAGTGCAGGGGACTCCTACAATGAGCAGTTCTTC
CDR3: CAWSAGDSYNEQFF

D: TRBD2
V: TRBV7-9
size: .
J: TRBJ2-7
DNA: TGTGCCAGCAGCTTACTACTAGCGGGAGGTGAAAGCTGGTACTTC
CDR3: CASSLLLAGGESWYF

D: .
V: TRBV4-1
size: few
J: TRBJ2-7
DNA: TGCGCCAGCAGCAATCGACAGAGGACCTACGAGCAGTACTTC
CDR3: CASSNRQRTYEQYF

D: .
V: TRBV11-2
size: .
J: TRBJ2-2
DNA: TGTGCCAGCAGCTTAGCGGGGGCCGGGGAGCTGTTTTTT
CDR3: CASSLAGAGELFF

D: TRBD2
V: TRBV4-1
size: .
J: TRBJ2-1
DNA: TGCGCCAGCAGAGGGACTAGTTACAATGAGCAGTTCTTC
CDR3: CASRGTSYNEQFF

D: TRBD2
V: TRBV19
size: .
J: TRBJ2-1
DNA: TGTGCCAGTAGTTCGACTAGCGGGATCTCCTACAATGAGCAGTTCTTC
CDR3: CASSSTSGISYNEQFF

D: .
V: TRBV19
size: .
J: TRBJ1-5
DNA: TGTGCCAGTTCGTTCAGGGGAGTGGGGCAGCCCCAGCATTTT
CDR3: CASSFRGVGQPQHF

D: .
V: TRBV11-3
size: few
J: TRBJ2-2
DNA: TGTGCCAGCAGCCTATCGGGAGTAGGGGCCGGGGAGCTGTTTTTT
CDR3: CASSLSGVGAGELFF

D: .
V: TRBV5-5
size: .
J: TRBJ2-3
DNA: TGTGCCAGCAGCGTACCAGGCACAGATACGCAGTATTTT
CDR3: CASSVPGTDTQYF

D: .
V: TRBV7-9
size: .
J: TRBJ1-2
DNA: TGTGCCAGCAGCTTAGGGCAGGGTTCCACCTTC
CDR3: CASSLGQGSTF